Given below is one TCR beta chain in context. The data were produced by immunoSEQ multiplex PCR, yet TCRdb's version contains in-frame clones alone and is incomplete. The repertoire holds 90,000 to 120,000 clones, with approximately 90% as singletons. This sample stems from a study of T cell changes during pregnancy in multiple sclerosis. The material was peripheral blood, obtained in the second trimester of pregnancy. The receptor was derived from a female donor with multiple sclerosis, enrolled in a pregnancy study.

The CDR3 nucleotides read TGTGCCAGCAGCTTGGGCATCAGGGGCTCTGGGGCCAACGTCCTGACTTTC. Amino acids: CASSLGIRGSGANVLTF. The chain links TRBV5-6 to TRBJ2-6, with D possibly being TRBD1 (6 bases). The germline CDR1 and CDR2 sequences are SGHDT and YYEEEE. CDR3 length: 17 amino acids. Trimming cost V 0 bases and J 0 bases, with 10 bases left between them.